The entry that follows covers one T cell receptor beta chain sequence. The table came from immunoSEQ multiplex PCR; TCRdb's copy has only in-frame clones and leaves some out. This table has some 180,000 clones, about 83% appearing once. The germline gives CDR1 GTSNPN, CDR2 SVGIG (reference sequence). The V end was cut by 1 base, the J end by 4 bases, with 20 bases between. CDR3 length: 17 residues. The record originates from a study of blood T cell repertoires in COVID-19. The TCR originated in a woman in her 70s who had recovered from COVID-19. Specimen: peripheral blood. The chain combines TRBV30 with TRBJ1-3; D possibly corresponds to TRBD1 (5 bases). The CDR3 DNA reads TGTGCCTGGAGTGCCAACCCCCGGCGGGGCAGAGGAAACACCATATATTTT. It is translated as CAWSANPRRGRGNTIYF.